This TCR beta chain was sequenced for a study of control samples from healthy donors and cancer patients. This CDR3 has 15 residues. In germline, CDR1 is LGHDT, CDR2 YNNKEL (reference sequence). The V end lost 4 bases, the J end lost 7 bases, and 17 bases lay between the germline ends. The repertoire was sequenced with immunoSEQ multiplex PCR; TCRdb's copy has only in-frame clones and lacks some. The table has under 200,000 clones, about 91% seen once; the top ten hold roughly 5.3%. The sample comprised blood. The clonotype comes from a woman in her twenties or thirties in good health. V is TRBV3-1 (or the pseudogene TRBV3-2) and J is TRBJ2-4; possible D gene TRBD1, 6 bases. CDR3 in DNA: TGTGCCAGCAGCCCGGGGACACATCCCCTTAACATTCAGTACTTC. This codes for CASSPGTHPLNIQYF.